Following are 14 T cell receptor beta chains from one sample sequenced in a study of CD8+CD57+ T cells in acquired aplastic anemia. Patients included in sequencing had previously demonstrated CD8+CD57+ cell expansion by flow cytometry. Profiles of TCR beta VDJ and CDR3 were generated from a genomic DNA template. One entry per CDR3 protein results from TCRdb running MiXCR on the reads. The sample has roughly 200,000 distinct CDR3 sequences; 65% are singletons. Source material: sorted CD4+, CD8+, or CD8+CD57+ T cells (not recorded which) from PBMCs. The receptors shown here come from a human donor with aplastic anemia.

The chain couples TRBV7-8 to TRBJ2-7, with 10 bases fitting TRBD1. Trimming took 3 bases from V and 6 from J; bases not matched to a gene: 5. This CDR3 contains 14 residues. Germline CDR1 reads SGHVS; CDR2 reads FQNEAQ. The CDR3 is CASSFRTGGAEQYF. CDR3 nucleotide sequence: TGTGCCAGCAGCTTTCGGACAGGGGGAGCCGAGCAGTACTTC.

V is TRBV2 and J is TRBJ1-5, with D maybe TRBD1 (5 bases). Per germline, CDR1 SNHLY and CDR2 FYNNEI. The CDR3 runs 15 residues. V was pared by 7 bases and J by 6 bases, with 19 bases between. In DNA, the CDR3 is TGTGCCAGCACCCCGAGCGGCAGGGAGGGTCAGCCCCAGCATTTT. As protein: CASTPSGREGQPQHF.

In this sample, this clonotype turned up once. This may stem from a read error, because a much larger clone lies one nucleotide away. V is TRBV12-3 or TRBV12-4 and J is TRBJ2-7, with D unresolved. CDR3 length equals 12 residues. The CDR3 loop is CASSLFSFEQYF. The CDR3 DNA follows: TGTGCCAGCAGTTTATTCTCCTTCGAGCAGTACTTC.

V gene TRBV5-5 combines with J gene TRBJ2-7, with D possibly TRBD2 on 5 matching bases. Looked up from germline, CDR1 is SGHKS and CDR2 is YYEKEE (reference sequence). The CDR3 has 15 amino acids. The V end lost 2 bases, the J end lost 6 bases, and 18 bases lay between the germline ends. The CDR3 DNA follows: TGTGCCAGCAGCTTAGAAACGGGCCCCGCGGGCGAGCAGTACTTC. Protein: CASSLETGPAGEQYF.

DNA of the CDR3: TGTGCCAGCAGCTTAGGAGGACAGAAGCTCCCAGATACGCAGTATTTT. Translated, it gives CASSLGGQKLPDTQYF. The J gene is TRBJ2-3, the V gene TRBV7-9; maybe TRBD1 (6 bases). The CDR3 consists of 16 residues. Germline CDR1 and CDR2: SEHNR and FQNEAQ (reference sequence). The V end was cut by 1 base, the J end by 4 bases, with 15 bases between.

The count of this clonotype is one. CDR3 nucleotides: TGTGCCAGTAGTTCGCCACTAGCGAATGAGCAGTTCTTC. Translating it yields CASSSPLANEQFF. This chain connects TRBV19 to TRBJ2-1; 7 bases line up with TRBD2. This CDR3 spans 13 amino acids. Germline CDR1 reads LNHDA; CDR2 reads SQIVND (reference sequence). J gave up 7 bases and V 5 bases, and 5 bases lay outside the gene matches.

The CDR3 reads CASSLDQGSSTDTQYF. CDR3 in DNA: TGTGCCAGCAGTTTAGATCAGGGCTCGAGCACAGATACGCAGTATTTT. This rearrangement joins TRBV27 to TRBJ2-3, with a weak D call TRBD1 (5 bases). The germline V gene encodes CDR1 MNHEY and CDR2 SMNVEV (reference sequence). This CDR3 is 16 amino acids long. The V and J ends lost 2 bases and 0 bases respectively, with 12 bases between them.

J is TRBJ1-5 and V is TRBV20-1; a weak D match, TRBD1 (6 bases). The CDR3 is 14 amino acids. Per germline, CDR1 DFQATT and CDR2 SNEGSKA (reference sequence). Trimming removed 3 bases at V and 3 bases at J, with 12 bases between. The CDR3 is CSARNDRPNQPQHF. The CDR3 nucleotides read TGCAGTGCTAGGAATGACAGGCCCAATCAGCCCCAGCATTTT.

The rearrangement links TRBV10-3 to TRBJ2-7; D is undetermined. The CDR3 runs 13 residues. Trimming shortened V by 4 bases and J by 3 bases, and 10 bases separated the two germline ends. Germline V gene lookup returns CDR1 ENHRY and CDR2 SYGVKD. Written as DNA, the CDR3 is TGTGCCATCAGTGCGACGGACGGCTACGAGCAGTACTTC. Amino acids: CAISATDGYEQYF.

This clonotype was seen repeatedly, ten times or more. This chain connects TRBV4-2 to TRBJ2-3; D ambiguous. CDR3 length: 13 residues. CDR1 and CDR2 (germline): LGHNA, YNFKEQ. Between the trimmed V and J ends, which lost 5 bases and 1 base, there was a span of 7 bases. As DNA, the CDR3 is TGTGCCAGCAGCGTCGCGGGCACAGATACGCAGTATTTT. Protein: CASSVAGTDTQYF.

The chain carries TRBV5-4 and TRBJ1-2, with D perhaps matching TRBD1 (5 bases). V was clipped by 4 bases and J by 5 bases, with 15 bases between them. This CDR3 comprises 14 residues. Germline values: CDR1 SGHNT, CDR2 YYREEE (reference sequence). The CDR3 region is CASSRDVGGYGYTF. CDR3 DNA sequence: TGTGCCAGCAGCCGGGACGTCGGGGGATATGGCTACACCTTC. The full variable domain, rest sourced from reference TRBV5-4 and TRBJ1-2, is ETGVTQSPTHLIKTRGQQVTLRCSSQSGHNTVSWYQQALGQGPQFIFQYYREEENGRGNFPPRFSGLQFPNYSSELNVNALELDDSALYLCASSRDVGGYGYTFGSGTRLTVV.

The genes are TRBV10-3 and TRBJ1-2; 7 nucleotides align to TRBD1. Germline V gene data show CDR1 as ENHRY and CDR2 as SYGVKD. The CDR3 is made up of 16 amino acids. The ends lost 4 bases at V and 0 bases at J; junction bases unmatched: 8. CDR3 amino acids: CAISAREGATNYGYTF. CDR3 DNA sequence: TGTGCCATCAGTGCCCGTGAGGGGGCAACTAACTATGGCTACACCTTC.

The count of this clonotype is one. A junction boundary mismatches the germline segment, possibly from a read error. The V and J genes are TRBV5-1 and TRBJ1-1, with D tentatively TRBD1 (5 bases). Germline values: CDR1 SGHRS, CDR2 YFSETQ. The CDR3 is 15 residues long. The CDR3 sequence: CASSLEAGLNTGAFF. CDR3 DNA: TGCGCCAGCAGCTTGGAGGCGGGACTGAACACTGGAGCTTTCTTT.

The V call is TRBV20-1, the J call TRBJ2-7; no clear D gene. V lost 5 bases and J lost 7, with 9 bases in between. Germline V gives CDR1 DFQATT, CDR2 SNEGSKA (reference sequence). The CDR3 is made up of 10 amino acids. The CDR3 region is CSAVHGEQYF. The DNA for the CDR3 is TGCAGTGCTGTCCACGGGGAGCAGTACTTC.